This T cell receptor (beta chain) was documented in a study of PD-L1 blockade in urothelial cancer. At the level of the study: Blood analysis took place 3 weeks (second dose) and 6 weeks after treatment start.

Anywhere from 1 to 8 samples came from each patient, spanning pretreatment and on-treatment. PCRs each included synthetic TCR analog templates spiked in. Sequencing was performed with immunoSEQ multiplex PCR; in TCRdb, only in-frame clones are kept and a portion is missing. The repertoire holds roughly 74,000 clones, with about nine tenths as singletons. CDR1 is SGHRS and CDR2 is YFSETQ in the germline V gene. CDR3 size: 13 residues. Trimming took 6 bases from V and 1 from J; bases not matched to a gene: 1. The TCR sequence derives from a woman in her 70s with urothelial cancer. Sequenced here: PBMCs, sampled around atezolizumab (anti-PD-L1) treatment. The gene calls are TRBV5-1 and TRBJ2-5, with 9 bases identical to TRBD2. The CDR3, as DNA: TGCGCCAGCAAAGCGGGGGGCCAAGAGACCCAGTACTTC. It encodes CASKAGGQETQYF.